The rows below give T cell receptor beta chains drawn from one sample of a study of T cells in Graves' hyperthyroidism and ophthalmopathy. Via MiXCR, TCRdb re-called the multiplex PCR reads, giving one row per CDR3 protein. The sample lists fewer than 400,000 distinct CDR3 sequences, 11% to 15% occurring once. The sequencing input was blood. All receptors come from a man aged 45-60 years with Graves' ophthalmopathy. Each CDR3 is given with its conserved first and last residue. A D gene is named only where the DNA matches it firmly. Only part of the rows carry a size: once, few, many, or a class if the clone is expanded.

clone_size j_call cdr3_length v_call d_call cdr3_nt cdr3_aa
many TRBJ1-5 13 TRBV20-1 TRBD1 TGCAGTGCAATCCGGGACAGAAATCAGCCCCAGCATTTT CSAIRDRNQPQHF
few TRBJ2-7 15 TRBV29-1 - TGCAGCGTTGAAGATCGGGGGCGGTCCCTGTACGAGCAGTACTTC CSVEDRGRSLYEQYF
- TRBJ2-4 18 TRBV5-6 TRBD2 TGTGCCAGCAGCCACAACCAAGGACACCTCGGGGGGAAAAACATTCAGTACTTC CASSHNQGHLGGKNIQYF
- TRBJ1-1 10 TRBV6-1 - TGTGCCAGCAGTGAAGGGGGGGCTTTCTTT CASSEGGAFF
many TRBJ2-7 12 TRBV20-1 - TGCAGTGCTAGACGCCAAATCTACGAGCAGTACTTC CSARRQIYEQYF
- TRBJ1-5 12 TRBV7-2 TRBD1 TGTGCCAGCAGCTGGGGACAGGGTCCCCAGCATTTT CASSWGQGPQHF
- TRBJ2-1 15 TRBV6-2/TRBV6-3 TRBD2 TGTGCCAGCAAATTTGAGGGAGGGGTGGGGGATGAGCAGTTCTTC CASKFEGGVGDEQFF
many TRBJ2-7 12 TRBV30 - TGTGCCTGGAGTGTAAGAGGGTACGAGCAGTACTTC CAWSVRGYEQYF
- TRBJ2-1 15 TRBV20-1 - TGCAGTGCCGAGGGTGCTAGTACTTCCTACAATGAGCAGTTCTTC CSAEGASTSYNEQFF
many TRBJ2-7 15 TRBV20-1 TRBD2 TGCAGTGCTAGAGATCCTAGCGGGAGAGGGTACGAGCAGTACTTC CSARDPSGRGYEQYF
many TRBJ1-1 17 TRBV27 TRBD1 TGTGCCAGCAGTTTAAGCGTCGACAGGGCCGTGTACACTGAAGCTTTCTTT CASSLSVDRAVYTEAFF
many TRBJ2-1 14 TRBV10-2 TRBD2 TGCGCCAGCAGGCCAGCGGGAGGGCCTTATGAGCAGTTCTTC CASRPAGGPYEQFF
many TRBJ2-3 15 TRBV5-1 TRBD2 TGCGCCAGCAGCTTTAGCGGGACTGGGGCAGATACGCAGTATTTT CASSFSGTGADTQYF
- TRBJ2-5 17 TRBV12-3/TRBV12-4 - TGTGCCAGCAGCACACCAATCGGACACTCCGGGGCGAGGACCCAGTACTTC CASSTPIGHSGARTQYF
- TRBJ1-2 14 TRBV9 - TGTGCCAGCAGCGCCGGTTGGGGAACTAATGGCTACACCTTC CASSAGWGTNGYTF
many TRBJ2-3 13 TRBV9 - TGTGCCAGCAGCGTAGCTTCGGTGGATACGCAGTATTTT CASSVASVDTQYF